The T cell receptor beta chain under discussion was sequenced for a study of cytomegalovirus exposure and HLA in healthy donors. Study-wide points: DRB1 showed the most TCR associations and HLA-C the fewest in a later analysis, as rates varied by HLA locus. Only CMV serostatus was available as immune exposure information. Productive status was seen about 90% or about 30% of the time for most TCR beta V segments in an earlier analysis.

Per germline, CDR1 SGHVS and CDR2 FNYEAQ. This CDR3 contains 15 residues. Deletions cut 0 bases from V and 3 bases from J, with 12 bases between. The PCR used 60 Vbeta and 13 Jbeta primers. Sequenced by immunoSEQ multiplex PCR; TCRdb stores in-frame clones only, minus some. The data hold some 120,000 clones, with around 82% observed a single time. Comments on this clone: Its antigen is unidentified.

The donors (healthy individuals) were bone marrow donors. Input material: PBMCs. The receptor was isolated from a female donor in good health and CMV-seronegative. V is TRBV7-6 and J is TRBJ2-7; TRBD1 is a possible D gene (6 bases). DNA of the CDR3: TGTGCCAGCAGCTTAGCGGAGGACAGCGACTACGAGCAGTACTTC. The encoded protein is CASSLAEDSDYEQYF.